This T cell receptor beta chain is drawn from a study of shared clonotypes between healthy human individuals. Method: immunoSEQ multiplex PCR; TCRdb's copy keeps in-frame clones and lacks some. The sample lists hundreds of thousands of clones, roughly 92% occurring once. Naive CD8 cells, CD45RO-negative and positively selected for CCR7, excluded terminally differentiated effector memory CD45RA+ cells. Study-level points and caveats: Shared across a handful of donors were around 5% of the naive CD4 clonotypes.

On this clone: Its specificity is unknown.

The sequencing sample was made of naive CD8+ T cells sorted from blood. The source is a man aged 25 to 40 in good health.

The CDR3 region has the DNA TGCGCCAGCAGCCGAACGGGGGCCGGGGCCAACGTCCTGACTTTC. It encodes CASSRTGAGANVLTF. J is TRBJ2-6 and V is TRBV5-1; tentatively, D is TRBD1 or TRBD2 (6 bases each). CDR3 length: 15 residues. Germline lookup yields CDR1 SGHRS and CDR2 YFSETQ. The V end lost 4 bases, the J end lost 4 bases, and 12 bases lay between the germline ends.